These 16 T cell receptor beta chains came from one sample sequenced in a study of shared clonotypes between healthy human individuals. Sequencing was performed with immunoSEQ multiplex PCR; in TCRdb, only in-frame clones are kept and a portion is missing. The table lists more than 2,000,000 clones, just over 90% of them singletons. Input material: naive CD4+ T cells sorted from blood. Documented subset: CD45RA+ positively selected. The receptors come from a man aged 18 to 29 in good health.

The genes are TRBV19 and TRBJ1-6, with D possibly matching TRBD1 (5 bases). Germline loops: CDR1 LNHDA, CDR2 SQIVND (reference sequence). V lost 6 bases to trimming and J lost 7 bases, with 13 bases between them. The CDR3 is 14 amino acids. The CDR3 nucleotides are TGTGCCAGTAGCCTGGTCGGGGGAAATTCACCCCTCCACTTT. This sequence encodes CASSLVGGNSPLHF.

This chain connects TRBV6-5 to TRBJ2-4; 8 bases align to TRBD1. Germline trimming cut 8 bases from V and 9 bases from J; bases unmatched to any gene: 9. Germline V gives CDR1 MNHEY, CDR2 SVGAGI. CDR3 length equals 13 residues. The CDR3 DNA follows: TGTGCCAGCCAACCCAGGGGGCGGGTCATTCAGTACTTC. It encodes CASQPRGRVIQYF.

The rearrangement links TRBV6-1 to TRBJ2-7, with TRBD2 as a possible D gene (5 bases). Germline values: CDR1 MNHNS, CDR2 SASEGT. The CDR3 covers 14 residues. Between the trimmed V and J ends, which lost 7 bases and 0 bases, there was a span of 13 bases. Written as DNA, the CDR3 is TGTGCCAGCACCGGAAGCGGAAGCTCCTACGAGCAGTACTTC. Its protein is CASTGSGSSYEQYF.

This clone occurred once. The chain is built from TRBV7-2 and TRBJ2-3; 7 bases agree with TRBD2. The V gene's germline CDR1 is SGHTA and CDR2 FQGNSA. The J segment lost 2 bases and the V segment lost 9 bases, leaving 14 bases of the junction unmatched. This CDR3 comprises 16 residues. CDR3 loop: CASQQMGLSVTDTQYF. CDR3 bases: TGTGCCAGTCAACAGATGGGACTAAGCGTCACAGATACGCAGTATTTT. Full variable domain (rest looked up from reference TRBV7-2 and TRBJ2-3): GAGVSQSPSNKVTEKGKDVELRCDPISGHTALYWYRQSLGQGLEFLIYFQGNSAPDKSGLPSDRFSAERTGGSVSTLTIQRTQQEDSAVYLCASQQMGLSVTDTQYFGPGTRLTVL.

CDR3: CASSYRLAGTYEQYF. The CDR3 DNA reads as TGTGCCAGCAGTTACAGACTAGCGGGGACCTACGAGCAGTACTTC. V and J are TRBV6-6 and TRBJ2-7; 11 bases match TRBD2. This CDR3 comprises 15 residues. Germline CDR1 MNHNY, CDR2 SVGAGI (reference sequence). V shed 2 bases and J 2 bases; nucleotides not matched to a gene: 2.

The chain has TRBV4-2 and TRBJ2-7, with D perhaps given as TRBD1 or TRBD2 (5 bases each). V lost 0 bases, J lost 1 base, and 10 bases lay in between. This CDR3 has 15 residues. CDR1 LGHNA and CDR2 YNFKEQ come from the germline V gene. CDR3 sequence: CASSQDRGVSYEQYF. The CDR3 nucleotides read TGTGCCAGCAGCCAAGATCGGGGCGTATCCTACGAGCAGTACTTC.

The chain is built from TRBV2 and TRBJ1-5; tentatively, D is TRBD1 (6 bases). CDR3 length: 15 amino acids. Between the trimmed V and J ends, which lost 8 bases and 0 bases, there was a span of 14 bases. Germline V gene lookup returns CDR1 SNHLY and CDR2 FYNNEI. The CDR3 is CASCRTEDSNQPQHF. CDR3 coding DNA: TGTGCCAGCTGTAGGACAGAGGATAGCAATCAGCCCCAGCATTTT.

The V gene is TRBV6-9, the J gene TRBJ1-2, with D hard to call. The CDR3 covers 16 residues. V lost 2 bases and J 4 bases, leaving 17 bases between the germline ends. Germline V gives CDR1 MNHGY, CDR2 SVAAGI. The CDR3: CASSYLQELFIYGYTF. The CDR3 DNA follows: TGTGCCAGCAGTTATCTTCAGGAACTTTTTATCTATGGCTACACCTTC.

Regarding this clone: Other DNA sequences within the sample encode an identical CDR3. V and J are TRBV5-1 and TRBJ2-6, with D tentatively TRBD1 (5 bases). The V end lost 1 base, the J end lost 4 bases, and 12 bases lay between the germline ends. This CDR3 has 16 residues. Germline V gene lookup returns CDR1 SGHRS and CDR2 YFSETQ. For the CDR3, the DNA is TGCGCCAGCAGCTTGTCAGGGTCAAGCGGGGCCAACGTCCTGACTTTC. Protein: CASSLSGSSGANVLTF. Full variable domain (outside the CDR3, taken from reference TRBV5-1 and TRBJ2-6): KAGVTQTPRYLIKTRGQQVTLSCSPISGHRSVSWYQQTPGQGLQFLFEYFSETQRNKGNFPGRFSGRQFSNSRSEMNVSTLELGDSALYLCASSLSGSSGANVLTFGAGSRLTVL.

The chain couples TRBV11-2 to TRBJ1-3; perhaps TRBD1 as D (5 bases). Trimming took 2 bases from V and 10 from J, leaving 12 bases between them. The CDR3 loop spans 13 amino acids. The germline gives CDR1 SGHAT, CDR2 FQNNGV. CDR3 bases: TGTGCCAGCAGCTTACTTGAACAGGCAACCATATATTTT. It yields the protein CASSLLEQATIYF.

The chain is built from TRBV28 and TRBJ2-1; TRBD1 or TRBD2 may be the D gene (5 bases each). The CDR3 length is 15 residues. V was pared by 2 bases and J by 3 bases, with 11 bases between. Germline-derived CDR1 and CDR2 are MDHEN and SYDVKM. The CDR3 nucleotides are TGTGCCAGCAGTTTAGTCGGGGCCTTCTACAATGAGCAGTTCTTC. Its translation is CASSLVGAFYNEQFF.

The chain carries TRBV7-9 and TRBJ2-2, with 8 bases that match TRBD1. After removal of 8 bases from V and 4 bases from J, the junction contained 9 bases not matched to a gene. CDR1 and CDR2 (germline): SEHNR, FQNEAQ (reference sequence). The CDR3 has 15 residues. The CDR3 region is CASLLDRASTGELFF. CDR3 DNA: TGTGCCAGCTTATTGGACAGGGCAAGCACCGGGGAGCTGTTTTTT.

This clone was recorded once. In DNA, the CDR3 is TGTGCCAGCAGCGTAGCCGCTGGGACAGGTCCGGGTGGCTACACCTTC. Translation: CASSVAAGTGPGGYTF. V gene TRBV9 combines with J gene TRBJ1-2; 8 positions match TRBD1. This CDR3 contains 16 residues. The ends lost 0 bases at V and 7 bases at J; junction bases unmatched: 11. Germline CDR1 and CDR2: SGDLS and YYNGEE.

This chain connects TRBV11-2 to TRBJ2-5; 7 positions agree with TRBD2. The V gene's germline CDR1 is SGHAT and CDR2 FQNNGV. V gave up 2 bases and J gave up 5 bases; unmatched junction bases: 11. The CDR3 is 16 amino acids. The CDR3 DNA sequence: TGTGCCAGCAGCTTATCGGCAGGGAGGGAATTGGAGACCCAGTACTTC. Translating gives CASSLSAGRELETQYF.

This chain connects TRBV5-1 to TRBJ2-1; 8 bases match TRBD2. Germline assignment: CDR1 SGHRS and CDR2 YFSETQ. Unmatched junction bases numbered 11, after V lost 2 bases and J lost 16 bases. The CDR3 runs 13 residues. CDR3 amino acids: CASSLGEVGRGFF. DNA of the CDR3: TGCGCCAGCAGCTTAGGCGAGGTCGGGAGGGGATTCTTC. Full variable domain (outside the CDR3, taken from reference TRBV5-1 and TRBJ2-1): KAGVTQTPRYLIKTRGQQVTLSCSPISGHRSVSWYQQTPGQGLQFLFEYFSETQRNKGNFPGRFSGRQFSNSRSEMNVSTLELGDSALYLCASSLGEVGRGFFGPGTRLTVL.

The V and J genes are TRBV5-1 and TRBJ2-1; 7 positions agree with TRBD2. The CDR3 is 17 residues long. V gave up 0 bases and J gave up 4 bases; unmatched junction bases: 10. CDR1 is SGHRS and CDR2 is YFSETQ in the germline V gene. CDR3 bases: TGCGCCAGCAGCTTGGGACTAGCTGCTGGGCCGTACAATGAGCAGTTCTTC. It yields the protein CASSLGLAAGPYNEQFF.